The rows below give T cell receptor beta chains drawn from one sample of a study of regulatory T cells in long-lasting Graves disease. TCRdb reanalysed the multiplex PCR reads using MiXCR and keeps one entry per CDR3 protein. The data hold about 300,000 distinct CDR3 sequences, with around 21% observed a single time. The source material was peripheral blood mononuclear cells (PBMCs), sampled when the disease was refractory, from a patient treated with antithyroid drugs. These receptor sequences come from a female donor with Graves disease. Both conserved end residues are part of each CDR3. Fields, in order: clone size, J gene, D gene, V gene, CDR3 protein, CDR3 DNA. A D gene is named only where the DNA matches it firmly. Not all rows give a size; the values are once, few, many and, for expanded clones, a class.

>-|TRBJ2-3|-|TRBV6-1
CASCTRYIGTDTQYF
TGTGCCAGCTGTACCAGGTATATCGGCACAGATACGCAGTATTTT
>few|TRBJ1-1|-|TRBV5-1
CASSLEIGTRGAFF
TGCGCCAGCAGCTTGGAGATCGGGACCAGAGGAGCTTTCTTT
>once|TRBJ2-7|-|TRBV6-1
CASTPRGAYEQYF
TGTGCCAGCACCCCTCGGGGGGCGTACGAGCAGTACTTC
>many|TRBJ2-7|-|TRBV7-9
CASSLEQNAYEQYF
TGTGCCAGCAGCTTAGAACAGAACGCCTACGAGCAGTACTTC
>many|TRBJ2-7|TRBD2|TRBV28
CASSWTRGVYEQYF
TGTGCCAGCAGTTGGACACGGGGGGTCTACGAGCAGTACTTC
>many|TRBJ1-5|TRBD1|TRBV27
CASSLTGGNQPQHF
TGCGCCAGCAGCTTGACAGGGGGTAATCAGCCCCAGCATTTT
>many|TRBJ2-2|TRBD2|TRBV7-3
CASSLSSGSTGELFF
TGTGCCAGCAGCTTGAGTAGCGGGAGCACCGGGGAGCTGTTTTTT
>-|TRBJ2-1|-|TRBV28
CASSLAGKAYNEQFF
TGTGCCAGCAGTTTGGCGGGAAAGGCGTACAATGAGCAGTTCTTC
>-|TRBJ2-2|-|TRBV5-1
CASSLVGANTGELFF
TGCGCCAGCAGCTTGGTCGGGGCGAACACCGGGGAGCTGTTTTTT
>-|TRBJ1-2|-|TRBV30
CAWRGMQNYGYTF
TGTGCCTGGAGAGGTATGCAGAACTATGGCTACACCTTC
>many|TRBJ1-5|-|TRBV11-3
CASSSNYSNQPQHF
TGTGCCAGCAGCAGTAATTATAGCAATCAGCCCCAGCATTTT
>few|TRBJ2-6|-|TRBV18
CASSPFGGSGANVLTF
TGTGCCAGCTCACCATTCGGGGGCTCCGGGGCCAACGTCCTGACTTTC
>many|TRBJ2-7|-|TRBV6-1
CASKGQAYEQYF
TGTGCCAGCAAAGGTCAAGCCTACGAGCAGTACTTC
>few|TRBJ2-7|-|TRBV19
CASSPLGAYEQYF
TGTGCCAGTAGTCCCCTGGGGGCCTACGAGCAGTACTTC
>many|TRBJ2-7|-|TRBV4-3
CASSPGSSPYEQYF
TGCGCCAGCAGCCCCGGATCGAGCCCGTACGAGCAGTACTTC
>few|TRBJ2-3|-|TRBV20-1
CSARYSGREMTSTDTQYF
TGCAGTGCTAGATACTCAGGGAGAGAGATGACTAGCACAGATACGCAGTATTTT
>many|TRBJ1-4|TRBD1|TRBV28
CASSPTLDRGGEKLFF
TGTGCCAGCAGCCCGACCCTGGACAGGGGTGGCGAAAAACTGTTTTTT
>few|TRBJ1-5|-|TRBV19
CASSIAAGGSQPQHF
TGTGCCAGTAGTATAGCGGCCGGGGGCAGCCAGCCCCAGCATTTT
>few|TRBJ1-2|-|TRBV27
CASSLMGHGYGYTF
TGTGCCAGCAGTTTAATGGGACACGGCTATGGCTACACCTTC
>many|TRBJ2-7|-|TRBV28
CASNGLSYEQYF
TGTGCCAGCAATGGGCTGTCCTACGAGCAGTACTTC
>many|TRBJ1-2|-|TRBV5-1
CASSPEGHPTIYGYTF
TGCGCCAGCAGTCCTGAGGGACACCCTACGATCTATGGCTACACCTTC
>-|TRBJ2-7|-|TRBV4-3
CASSQEHLPFYEQYF
TGCGCCAGCAGCCAAGAGCATTTGCCCTTCTACGAGCAGTACTTC
>-|TRBJ2-1|-|TRBV28
CASIGEVGASVNEQFF
TGTGCCAGCATCGGGGAGGTGGGAGCATCCGTAAATGAGCAGTTCTTC
>many|TRBJ1-1|-|TRBV7-3
CASSFSPNTEAFF
TGTGCCAGCAGCTTTAGTCCGAACACTGAAGCTTTCTTT
>-|TRBJ2-7|-|TRBV7-8
CASSWSDSSYEQYF
TGTGCCAGCAGCTGGTCGGACAGTTCCTACGAGCAGTACTTC
>many|TRBJ1-5|-|TRBV27
CASSLNGNNQPQHF
TGTGCCAGCAGTTTAAACGGTAACAATCAGCCCCAGCATTTT
>-|TRBJ2-7|-|TRBV28
CASRSTGYEQYF
TGTGCCAGCAGGTCGACAGGCTACGAGCAGTACTTC
>many|TRBJ1-2|-|TRBV7-2
CASSLRGYGYTF
TGTGCCAGCAGCTTAAGGGGCTATGGCTACACCTTC
>-|TRBJ2-7|-|TRBV28
CASSPLTLVRGAYEQYF
TGTGCCAGCAGTCCCTTGACACTAGTAAGGGGTGCTTACGAGCAGTACTTC
>-|TRBJ2-7|-|TRBV30
CAWNEDGYEQYF
TGTGCCTGGAACGAGGACGGCTACGAGCAGTACTTC
>-|TRBJ2-3|TRBD1|TRBV12-3/TRBV12-4
CAISPGTGDADTQYF
TGTGCCATCAGCCCCGGGACAGGGGACGCGGATACGCAGTATTTT
>few|TRBJ2-3|-|TRBV20-1
CSADASTDTQYF
TGCAGTGCTGATGCTAGCACAGATACGCAGTATTTT
>many|TRBJ2-7|TRBD2|TRBV7-2
CASSQRTSGPYEQYF
TGTGCCAGCAGCCAAAGGACTAGCGGACCCTACGAGCAGTACTTC